Presented here are 2 T cell receptor beta chains from one specimen sequenced in a study of blood T cells in healthy people across ages. The use of a sample-barcoded 5' primer and a J-beta primer mix characterized a second PCR of roughly 6 to 11 cycles. One entry per CDR3 protein results from TCRdb running MiXCR on the 5' RACE reads. The sample holds approximately 490,000 distinct CDR3 sequences, more than 20% seen once. These same records also appear under a second study, on T cells of mothers and their children.

Material for sequencing was blood. The receptors stem from a boy aged 5-17 years in good health.

The CDR3 DNA reads as TGTGCCAGCCGGTGGGCAGGGGGAAGATACACCTTC. It translates to CASRWAGGRYTF. The rearrangement links TRBV28 to TRBJ1-2; 7 bases match TRBD1. The CDR3 spans 12 residues. The V gene's germline CDR1 is MDHEN and CDR2 SYDVKM. V dropped 8 bases and J dropped 11; count of bases not matched to a gene: 11.

This clonotype came up many times. This chain links TRBV7-8 with TRBJ2-1, with D unresolved. The CDR3 contains 13 residues. Germline CDR1 is SGHVS and CDR2 is FQNEAQ. Trimming cost V 2 bases and J 4 bases, with 6 bases left between them. CDR3 DNA: TGTGCCAGCAGCTTACAAGAATACAATGAGCAGTTCTTC. Its translation is CASSLQEYNEQFF.